Sequencing of this T cell receptor (beta chain) was carried out in a study of control samples from healthy donors and cancer patients (dated by TCRdb to 2019 to 2021). Library generation was performed with the immunoSEQ multiplex PCR assay. The immuneACCESS repertoire file appears here via TCRdb, limited to in-frame rearrangements. These files lack a portion of the clones; in checked studies, under half of the deficit traces to unresolved V genes, and the cause of the others is not known. The sample table shows roughly 120,000 clones, and more than 70% are seen once. The biggest ten clones account for approximately 2.2% of the sample. Trimming at the junction amounts to 1 base on V and 1 base on J, and the germline ends lie 10 bases apart. The CDR3, from cysteine to phenylalanine, totals 15 residues. Only CDR3 DNA remains: 45 bases, in frame from the first base. In the germline V gene (reference sequence), CDR1 corresponds to SEHNR and CDR2 to FQNEAQ.

As to this clone: Its antigen target is currently unknown. No qualities accompany the bases; no much larger clone lies one base away.

The sequencing sample was made of blood. The TCR originated in a woman in her 70s in good health. The chain uses TRBV7-9 and TRBJ2-5, and possibly TRBD2, on 5 matching bases. CDR3 loop: CASSLGGGFQETQYF. In nucleotides, the sequence is TGTGCCAGCAGCTTAGGTGGCGGGTTCCAAGAGACCCAGTACTTC.